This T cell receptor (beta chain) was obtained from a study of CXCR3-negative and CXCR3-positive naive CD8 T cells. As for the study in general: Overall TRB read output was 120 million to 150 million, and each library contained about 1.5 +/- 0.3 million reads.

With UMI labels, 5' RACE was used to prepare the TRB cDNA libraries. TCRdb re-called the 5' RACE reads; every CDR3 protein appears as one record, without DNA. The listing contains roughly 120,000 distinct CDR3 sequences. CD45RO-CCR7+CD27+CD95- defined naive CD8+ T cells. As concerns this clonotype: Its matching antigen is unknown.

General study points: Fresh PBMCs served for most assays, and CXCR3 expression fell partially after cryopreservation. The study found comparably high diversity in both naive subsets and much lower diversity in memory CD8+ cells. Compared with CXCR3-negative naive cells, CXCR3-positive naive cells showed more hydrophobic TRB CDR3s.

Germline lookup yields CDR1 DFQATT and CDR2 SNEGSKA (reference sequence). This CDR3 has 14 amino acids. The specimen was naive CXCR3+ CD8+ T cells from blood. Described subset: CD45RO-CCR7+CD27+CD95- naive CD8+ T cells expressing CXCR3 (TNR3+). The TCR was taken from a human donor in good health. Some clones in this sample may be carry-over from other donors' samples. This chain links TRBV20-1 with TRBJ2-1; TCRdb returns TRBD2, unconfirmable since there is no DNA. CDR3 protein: CSALLAGGPNEQFF.